The 4 T cell receptor beta chains presented below share a single source sample, sequenced in a study of graft-versus-host responses after intestinal transplantation. Clones were sequenced by immunoSEQ multiplex PCR, and TCRdb holds only the in-frame ones, with some missing. There are about 19,000 clones in the sample; more than 80% occur only once, and approximately 2% lies in the top ten. The sequences come from PBMCs, collected more than 350 days after transplant. The receptors here all came from a human patient who received an intestinal transplant, so some T cells may come from the graft donor.

The gene calls are TRBV5-1 and TRBJ2-3, with D maybe TRBD2 (5 bases). Germline values: CDR1 SGHRS, CDR2 YFSETQ. The length of the CDR3 is 16 residues. The V gene lost 0 bases and the J gene lost 4 bases, with 15 bases spanning the gap. The CDR3 loop is CASSLDGVSSPDTQYF. In DNA, the CDR3 is TGCGCCAGCAGCTTGGACGGGGTGTCGAGCCCAGATACGCAGTATTTT.

This clone was seen only once. The chain uses TRBV9 and TRBJ2-2; 9 nucleotides align to TRBD1. CDR1 is SGDLS, CDR2 YYNGEE, per germline. The CDR3 is made up of 16 amino acids. Unmatched junction bases numbered 6, after V lost 3 bases and J lost 3 bases. CDR3 in DNA: TGTGCCAGCAGCGCCGTACAGGGGGCGTACACCGGGGAGCTGTTTTTT. Its translation: CASSAVQGAYTGELFF. The whole variable domain, filled in from reference TRBV9 and TRBJ2-2, reads DSGVTQTPKHLITATGQRVTLRCSPRSGDLSVYWYQQSLDQGLQFLIQYYNGEERAKGNILERFSAQQFPDLHSELNLSSLELGDSALYFCASSAVQGAYTGELFFGEGSRLTVL.

The V call is TRBV5-6, the J call TRBJ1-1; D not resolved. This CDR3 spans 12 amino acids. V was trimmed by 8 bases and J by 1 base, leaving 9 bases between them. CDR1 is SGHDT and CDR2 is YYEEEE in the germline V gene. The CDR3 sequence is CASRVQNTEAFF. The CDR3, as DNA: TGTGCCAGTCGGGTACAGAACACTGAAGCTTTCTTT.

J is TRBJ1-1 and V is TRBV6-1, with 7 bases matching TRBD1. Germline V gives CDR1 MNHNS, CDR2 SASEGT. V dropped 1 base and J dropped 0; count of bases not matched to a gene: 5. The CDR3 contains 16 residues. The CDR3 is CASSEGGGRVNTEAFF. The CDR3 region has the DNA TGTGCCAGCAGTGAAGGAGGGGGCCGGGTGAACACTGAAGCTTTCTTT.